Listed here are 8 T cell receptor beta chains from one sample, sequenced in a study of CD8+ T cells in alopecia areata. RNA, once extracted, was reverse transcribed into cDNA for use as the sequencing template. Libraries were prepared by immunoSEQ multiplex PCR; TCRdb keeps only in-frame clonotypes and omits some of them. The sample lists 200,000 to 250,000 clones, roughly two fifths occurring once. As for treatment: oral pan-JAK inhibitor, 5-10 mg twice daily. The material was CD4+ T cells sorted from blood, obtained at roughly week 38, from a patient treated with tofacitinib. Receptors originate from a human donor with alopecia areata.

This clone showed up just a few times. The chain has TRBV4-2 and TRBJ2-7, with 7 bases fitting TRBD2. CDR3 length: 15 amino acids. The germline V gene encodes CDR1 LGHNA and CDR2 YNFKEQ. J gave up 2 bases and V 1 base, and 5 bases lay outside the gene matches. This CDR3 is CASSQGGRSPYEQYF. DNA of the CDR3: TGTGCCAGCAGCCAAGGCGGGAGATCCCCCTACGAGCAGTACTTC.

In this sample, this clone turned up many times. This chain joins TRBV6-1 and TRBJ2-1; 9 bases are shared with TRBD2. This CDR3 region has 15 residues. J gave up 4 bases and V 6 bases, and 7 bases lay outside the gene matches. Germline assignment: CDR1 MNHNS and CDR2 SASEGT. The CDR3 nucleotides are TGTGCCAGCAGAGCCCTAGCGGGATCATACAATGAGCAGTTCTTC. Translating gives CASRALAGSYNEQFF.

A single count supports this clone. V usage is TRBV30 and J usage is TRBJ1-1; a possible D gene is TRBD1 (5 bases). Germline V lookup: CDR1 GTSNPN, CDR2 SVGIG (reference sequence). The V gene lost 8 bases and the J gene lost 2 bases, with 12 bases spanning the gap. The CDR3 is made up of 12 amino acids. The CDR3 nucleotides read TGTGCCGGAACGACAGTAAACACTGAAGCTTTCTTT. The encoded protein is CAGTTVNTEAFF.

This clone has only a few counts. J is TRBJ1-4 and V is TRBV7-2; D ambiguous. The CDR3 has 13 amino acids. Trimming took off 4 bases at V and 3 bases at J, with 6 bases between the two ends. Germline CDR1 SGHTA, CDR2 FQGNSA. The CDR3 bases are TGTGCCAGCAGCTGGAGATCTAATGAAAAACTGTTTTTT. Protein product: CASSWRSNEKLFF.

This clone has just a few counts. V and J are TRBV29-1 and TRBJ1-1; no clear D gene. The CDR3 has 12 residues. V lost 7 bases and J 1 base, leaving 10 bases between the germline ends. CDR1 and CDR2 from the germline V gene are SQVTM and ANQGSEA. CDR3 residues: CSAASWNTEAFF. The CDR3 nucleotides are TGCAGCGCTGCCTCGTGGAACACTGAAGCTTTCTTT.

This clone was observed a handful of times. The chain couples TRBV29-1 to TRBJ1-1; TRBD1 might be the D (5 bases). CDR1 is SQVTM, CDR2 ANQGSEA, per germline. The CDR3 covers 13 residues. V shed 0 bases and J shed 3 bases, with 8 bases lying between them. CDR3 DNA sequence: TGCAGCGTTGAAGAAGGGGTGGACACTGAAGCTTTCTTT. This codes for CSVEEGVDTEAFF.

The V gene is TRBV29-1, the J gene TRBJ2-3; 10 positions agree with TRBD2. The CDR3 extends over 14 amino acids. Per the germline V gene, CDR1 is SQVTM and CDR2 is ANQGSEA. Trimming removed 4 bases from V and 0 bases from J; junction bases left unmatched: 1. CDR3 coding DNA: TGCAGCGTTGCGACTAGCGGGAGCACAGATACGCAGTATTTT. The encoded protein is CSVATSGSTDTQYF.

With respect to this clone: The sample carries other DNA sequences with the same CDR3. The chain combines TRBV29-1 with TRBJ2-7; D is possibly TRBD1 or TRBD2 (5 bases each). Between the trimmed V and J ends, which lost 4 bases and 0 bases, there was a span of 7 bases. CDR1 and CDR2 from the germline V gene are SQVTM and ANQGSEA. The CDR3 spans 12 residues. This chain's CDR3 is CSVAGSSYEQYF. The DNA of the CDR3 is TGCAGCGTTGCAGGGAGCTCCTACGAGCAGTACTTC.